The 10 T cell receptor beta chains presented below share a single source sample, sequenced in a study of shared clonotypes between healthy human individuals. Assay used: immunoSEQ multiplex PCR; TCRdb lists only in-frame clones, some missing. The sample lists 650,000 to 800,000 clones; around 70% were seen once. The sequenced material came from memory CD4+ T cells sorted from blood. The subset was: CD45RA-negative fraction. All receptors derive from a woman aged 30 to 39 in good health.

The count of this clone is one. The chain couples TRBV7-8 to TRBJ2-1; 7 bases match TRBD1. The CDR3 length is 16 residues. The ends lost 4 bases at V and 2 bases at J; junction bases unmatched: 8. Germline assignment: CDR1 SGHVS and CDR2 FQNEAQ. The CDR3 DNA reads TGTGCCAGCAGCTCACAGGGGTTAGGGCCCTACAATGAGCAGTTCTTC. The encoded protein is CASSSQGLGPYNEQFF.

A few counts support this clone. The rearrangement joins TRBV27 to TRBJ2-2; the D is unclear. This CDR3 has 13 amino acids. Deletions cut 7 bases from V and 2 bases from J, with 8 bases between. Germline V gene sequence: CDR1 MNHEY, CDR2 SMNVEV (reference sequence). The CDR3 region has the DNA TGTGCCAGCACTAGTACTAACACCGGGGAGCTGTTTTTT. Protein: CASTSTNTGELFF.

To note about this clone: Within the sample, other DNA sequences also encode this same CDR3. The chain recombines TRBV11-2 with TRBJ2-7, with D perhaps TRBD2 (5 bases). Germline assignment: CDR1 SGHAT and CDR2 FQNNGV. Trimming pared 1 base from V and 0 bases from J, leaving 7 bases between. The CDR3 runs to 14 residues. This CDR3 reads CASSLAGTSYEQYF. CDR3 DNA sequence: TGTGCCAGCAGCTTAGCGGGAACCTCCTACGAGCAGTACTTC. Full variable domain (outside the CDR3, taken from reference TRBV11-2 and TRBJ2-7): EAGVAQSPRYKIIEKRQSVAFWCNPISGHATLYWYQQILGQGPKLLIQFQNNGVVDDSQLPKDRFSAERLKGVDSTLKIQPAKLEDSAVYLCASSLAGTSYEQYFGPGTRLTVT.

CDR3 DNA: TGTGCCAGCAGCGATCGCGGACAGGGCCATGAGCAGTTCTTC. It codes for CASSDRGQGHEQFF. V and J are TRBV5-4 and TRBJ2-1, with 8 nucleotides matching TRBD1. After removal of 4 bases from V and 8 bases from J, the junction contained 8 bases not matched to a gene. The CDR3 is 14 residues long. Germline V CDR1 and CDR2: SGHNT, YYREEE (reference sequence).

This chain joins TRBV27 and TRBJ1-1, with D possibly TRBD1 on 6 matching bases. The V gene's germline CDR1 is MNHEY and CDR2 SMNVEV (reference sequence). Trimming cost V 7 bases and J 5 bases, with 14 bases left between them. This CDR3 spans 13 amino acids. The DNA of the CDR3 is TGTGCCAGCAAACCTCAGGGGAGGACTGAAGCTTTCTTT. This translates into CASKPQGRTEAFF.

The CDR3 reads CASRPPSGRGDIQYF. In nucleotides, the CDR3 is TGTGCCAGCAGACCTCCGTCGGGCAGGGGGGACATTCAGTACTTC. The chain combines TRBV28 with TRBJ2-4; a weak D match, TRBD1 (7 bases). This CDR3 spans 15 amino acids. Germline V lookup: CDR1 MDHEN, CDR2 SYDVKM. V lost 6 bases, J lost 8 bases, and 20 bases lay in between.

This clone turned up a few times. Other nucleotide sequences from this sample produce the same CDR3. This chain links TRBV6-1 with TRBJ2-1; the D is unclear. Trimming took off 6 bases at V and 5 bases at J, with 5 bases between the two ends. Looked up from germline, CDR1 is MNHNS and CDR2 is SASEGT. The CDR3 loop spans 11 amino acids. CDR3 DNA: TGTGCCAGCAGCAGGAACAATGAGCAGTTCTTC. Amino acids: CASSRNNEQFF.

The gene calls are TRBV5-4 and TRBJ2-2; D is undetermined. V was cut by 0 bases and J by 2 bases, with 14 bases left in between. Germline V gene lookup returns CDR1 SGHNT and CDR2 YYREEE (reference sequence). There are 17 residues in the CDR3. The CDR3: CASSLDWAGQNTGELFF. In DNA, the CDR3 is TGTGCCAGCAGCTTGGATTGGGCAGGCCAAAACACCGGGGAGCTGTTTTTT.

Details on this clone: The same CDR3 arises from other DNA sequences in this sample as well. This rearrangement joins TRBV18 to TRBJ1-5; TRBD1 might be the D (6 bases). The germline V gene encodes CDR1 KGHSH and CDR2 LQKENI. The CDR3 is 14 residues long. V lost 3 bases to trimming and J lost 2 bases, with 8 bases between them. DNA for the CDR3: TGTGCCAGCTCACCTGCAGGGGGCAATCAGCCCCAGCATTTT. Translating it yields CASSPAGGNQPQHF.

This clone appeared a single time. The V and J genes are TRBV7-9 and TRBJ2-3, with TRBD1 as a possible D gene (5 bases). Trimming removed 5 bases from V and 2 bases from J, with 11 bases in between. Germline V lookup: CDR1 SEHNR, CDR2 FQNEAQ (reference sequence). The CDR3 extends over 14 amino acids. Here the CDR3 reads CASSLDRATDTQYF. Here the CDR3 DNA reads TGTGCCAGCAGCCTCGACAGAGCCACAGATACGCAGTATTTT. The full variable domain, in which reference TRBV7-9 and TRBJ2-3 provide the parts outside the CDR3, is DTGVSQNPRHKITKRGQNVTFRCDPISEHNRLYWYRQTLGQGPEFLTYFQNEAQLEKSRLLSDRFSAERPKGSFSTLEIQRTEQGDSAMYLCASSLDRATDTQYFGPGTRLTVL.